This TCR beta chain is from a study of shared clonotypes between healthy human individuals. TCRdb keeps only in-frame clones here, not all; method: immunoSEQ multiplex PCR. The sample has approximately 2.3 million clones, 90% to 95% seen once. Negatively enriched CD4+ T cells were divided by CD45RA into naive and memory. The germline V gene has CDR1 ENHRY and CDR2 SYGVKD. The CDR3 has 11 residues. Trimming removed 10 bases from V and 7 bases from J, with 11 bases in between. The sequenced sample consisted of naive CD4+ T cells from PBMCs. Subset defined: CD45RA+ positively selected. The chain joins TRBV10-3 to TRBJ2-1; D may be TRBD1 or TRBD2 (5 bases each). This TCR came from a man younger than 30 in good health. Some clones in this sample may be carry-over from other donors' samples. CDR3 loop: CATRGANEQFF. In DNA form, the CDR3 reads TGTGCCACCCGAGGGGCAAATGAGCAGTTCTTC.